The clone carrying this T cell receptor beta chain was detected many times. The antigen remains undetermined. V lost 4 bases and J lost 6; bases outside the gene matches: 2. CDR1 is SQVTM and CDR2 is ANQGSEA in the germline V gene. The CDR3 loop spans 12 amino acids. To make TCR beta libraries, researchers used iRepertoire HTBI primers and Arm-PCR of CDR3 regions. MiXCR, run by TCRdb on the multiplex PCR reads, gives a single entry per CDR3 protein. Among about 430,000 distinct CDR3 sequences listed, over 14% were seen once. The data stem from a study of regulatory T cells in long-lasting Graves disease. Regarding the study as a whole: Among samples with persistent disease, TRBV28, TRBJ1-2 and TRBJ2-5 were favored.

Time point of the sample: newly diagnosed GD, antithyroid drugs for less than 3 months. Generation of the TCR library employed RNA extracted from PBMCs. These data also featured in a second study, about T cells in Graves' hyperthyroidism and ophthalmopathy.

The sample here was peripheral blood mononuclear cells (PBMCs), taken at new diagnosis, from a patient treated with antithyroid drugs. The TCR was taken from a woman aged 40-49 years with Graves disease. The genes are TRBV29-1 and TRBJ2-2, with 7 positions matching TRBD2. CDR3 sequence reads: CSVVLAAGELFF. In DNA form, the CDR3 reads TGCAGCGTTGTGCTAGCGGCCGGGGAGCTGTTTTTT.